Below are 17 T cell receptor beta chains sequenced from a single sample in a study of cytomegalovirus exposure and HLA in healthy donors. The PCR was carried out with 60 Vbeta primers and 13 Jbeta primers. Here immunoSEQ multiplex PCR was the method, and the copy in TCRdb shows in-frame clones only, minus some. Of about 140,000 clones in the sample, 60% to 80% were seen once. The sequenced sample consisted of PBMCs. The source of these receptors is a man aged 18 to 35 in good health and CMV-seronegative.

This chain's CDR3 is CATADRGQNEQYF. The CDR3 DNA follows: TGTGCCACCGCTGACAGGGGGCAAAACGAGCAGTACTTC. V is TRBV13 and J is TRBJ2-7; 10 bases align to TRBD1. The trim removed 10 bases at V and 5 bases at J, leaving 8 bases unmatched. Germline values: CDR1 PRHDT, CDR2 FYEKMQ (reference sequence). The CDR3 covers 13 residues.

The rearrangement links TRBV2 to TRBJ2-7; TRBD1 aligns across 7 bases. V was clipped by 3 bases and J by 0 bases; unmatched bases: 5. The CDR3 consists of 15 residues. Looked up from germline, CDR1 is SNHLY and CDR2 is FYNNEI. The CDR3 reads CASSEDRTSSYEQYF. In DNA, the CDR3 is TGTGCCAGCAGTGAGGACAGGACAAGCTCCTACGAGCAGTACTTC.

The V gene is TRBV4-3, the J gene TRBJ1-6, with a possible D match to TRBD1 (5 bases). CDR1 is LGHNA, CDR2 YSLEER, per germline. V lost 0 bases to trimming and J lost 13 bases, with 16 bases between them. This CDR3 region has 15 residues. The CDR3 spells CASSQEGPGTLPLHF. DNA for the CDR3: TGCGCCAGCAGCCAAGAGGGGCCAGGAACACTCCCCCTCCACTTT.

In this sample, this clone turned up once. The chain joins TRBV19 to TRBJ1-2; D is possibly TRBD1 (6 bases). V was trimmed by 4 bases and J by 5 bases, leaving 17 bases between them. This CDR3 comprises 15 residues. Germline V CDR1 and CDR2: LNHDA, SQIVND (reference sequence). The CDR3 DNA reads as TGTGCCAGTAGTACCCCAGGGGAGAAGGGGTATGGCTACACCTTC. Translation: CASSTPGEKGYGYTF.

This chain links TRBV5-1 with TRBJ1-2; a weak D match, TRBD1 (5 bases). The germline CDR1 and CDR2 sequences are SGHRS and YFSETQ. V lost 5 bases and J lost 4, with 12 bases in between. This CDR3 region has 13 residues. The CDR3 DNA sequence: TGCGCCAGCAGGCCCGGGGGAAGCTATGGCTACACCTTC. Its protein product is CASRPGGSYGYTF.

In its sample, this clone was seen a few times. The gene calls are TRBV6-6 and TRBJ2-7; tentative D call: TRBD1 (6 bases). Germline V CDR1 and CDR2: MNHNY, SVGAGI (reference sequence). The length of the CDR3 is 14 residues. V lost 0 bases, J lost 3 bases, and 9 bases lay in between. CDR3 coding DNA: TGTGCCAGCAGTTACTCGGCAGGGGTCTACGAGCAGTACTTC. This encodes CASSYSAGVYEQYF.

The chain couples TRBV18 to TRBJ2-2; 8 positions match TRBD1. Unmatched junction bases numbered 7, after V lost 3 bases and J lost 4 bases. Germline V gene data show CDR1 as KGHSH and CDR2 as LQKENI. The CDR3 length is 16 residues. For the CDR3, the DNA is TGTGCCAGCTCACCGAGAGGACAGGGCGGCACCGGGGAGCTGTTTTTT. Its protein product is CASSPRGQGGTGELFF.

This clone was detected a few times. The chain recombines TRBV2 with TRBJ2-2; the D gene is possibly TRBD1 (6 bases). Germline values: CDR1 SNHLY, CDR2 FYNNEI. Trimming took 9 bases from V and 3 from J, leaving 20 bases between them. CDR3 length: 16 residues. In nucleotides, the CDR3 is TGTGCCAGTGAGTCACAGGGCTTTGTGGACACCGGGGAGCTGTTTTTT. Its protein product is CASESQGFVDTGELFF.

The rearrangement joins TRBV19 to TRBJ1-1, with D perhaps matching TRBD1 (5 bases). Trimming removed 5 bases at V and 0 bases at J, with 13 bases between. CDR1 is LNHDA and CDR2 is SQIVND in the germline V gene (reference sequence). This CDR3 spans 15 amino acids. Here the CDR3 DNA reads TGTGCCAGTAGTTGGGCAGGGCCTATGAACACTGAAGCTTTCTTT. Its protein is CASSWAGPMNTEAFF.

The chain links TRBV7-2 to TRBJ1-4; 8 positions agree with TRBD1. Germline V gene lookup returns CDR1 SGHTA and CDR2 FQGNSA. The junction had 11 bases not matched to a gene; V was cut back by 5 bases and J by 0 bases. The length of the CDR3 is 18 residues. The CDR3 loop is CASSPVAGGAATNEKLFF. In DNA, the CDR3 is TGTGCCAGCAGCCCTGTGGCAGGGGGCGCCGCAACTAATGAAAAACTGTTTTTT.

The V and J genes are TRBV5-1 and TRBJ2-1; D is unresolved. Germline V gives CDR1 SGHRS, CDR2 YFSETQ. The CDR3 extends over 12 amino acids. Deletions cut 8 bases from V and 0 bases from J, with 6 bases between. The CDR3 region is CASWSSYNEQFF. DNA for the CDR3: TGCGCCAGTTGGAGCTCCTACAATGAGCAGTTCTTC.

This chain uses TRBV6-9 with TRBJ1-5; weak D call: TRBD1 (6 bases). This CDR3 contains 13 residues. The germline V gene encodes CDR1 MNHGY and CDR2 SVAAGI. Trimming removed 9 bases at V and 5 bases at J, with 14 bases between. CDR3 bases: TGTGCCAGGGGGGCAAAAGGGGATCAGCCCCAGCATTTT. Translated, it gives CARGAKGDQPQHF.

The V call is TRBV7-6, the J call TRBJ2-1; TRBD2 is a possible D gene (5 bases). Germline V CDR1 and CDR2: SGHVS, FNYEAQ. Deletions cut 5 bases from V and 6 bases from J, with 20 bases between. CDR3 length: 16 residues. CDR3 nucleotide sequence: TGTGCCAGCAGCCCCACTCTGACGGGGTGGGGCAATGAGCAGTTCTTC. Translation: CASSPTLTGWGNEQFF.

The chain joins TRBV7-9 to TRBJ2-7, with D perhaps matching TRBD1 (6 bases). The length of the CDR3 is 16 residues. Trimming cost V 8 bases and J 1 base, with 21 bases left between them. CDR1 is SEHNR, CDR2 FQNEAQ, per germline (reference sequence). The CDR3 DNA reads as TGTGCCAGCGGTGTCGTGACAGGTGTAGGATCCTACGAGCAGTACTTC. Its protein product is CASGVVTGVGSYEQYF.

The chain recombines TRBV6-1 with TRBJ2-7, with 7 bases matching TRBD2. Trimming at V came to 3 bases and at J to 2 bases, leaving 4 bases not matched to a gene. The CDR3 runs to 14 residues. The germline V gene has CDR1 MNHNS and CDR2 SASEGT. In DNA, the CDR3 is TGTGCCAGCAGTGAGGGGAGGGGTCCCTACGAGCAGTACTTC. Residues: CASSEGRGPYEQYF.

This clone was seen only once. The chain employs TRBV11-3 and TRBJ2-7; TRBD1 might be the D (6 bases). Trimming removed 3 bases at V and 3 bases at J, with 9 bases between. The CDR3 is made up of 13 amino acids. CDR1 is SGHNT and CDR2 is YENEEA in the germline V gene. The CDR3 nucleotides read TGTGCCAGCAGCTTGAGGGACAACTACGAGCAGTACTTC. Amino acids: CASSLRDNYEQYF.

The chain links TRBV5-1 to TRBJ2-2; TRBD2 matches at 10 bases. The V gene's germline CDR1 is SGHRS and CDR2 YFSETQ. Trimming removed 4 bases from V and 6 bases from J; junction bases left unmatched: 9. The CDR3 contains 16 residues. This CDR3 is CASSLERGGTAGELFF. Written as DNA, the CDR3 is TGCGCCAGCAGCCTCGAGCGGGGGGGAACGGCCGGGGAGCTGTTTTTT.